Following are 14 T cell receptor beta chains from one sample sequenced in a study of T cell repertoires in cytomegalovirus infection. TCRdb reanalysed the reads using MiXCR and keeps one entry per CDR3 protein. Among some 150,000 distinct CDR3 sequences listed, roughly 6% were seen once. The sequenced material came from PBMCs. These receptors were obtained from a human donor in good health (CMV status not recorded). Some clones in this sample may be carry-over from other donors' samples.

This clonotype was counted a few times. The rearrangement links TRBV6-2 or TRBV6-3 to TRBJ2-1; 8 bases agree with TRBD2. The CDR3 loop spans 16 amino acids. V lost 7 bases and J lost 2; bases outside the gene matches: 10. Germline CDR1 MNHEY, CDR2 SVGEGT. The CDR3 region is CASTMPRGAAYNEQFF. In DNA form, the CDR3 reads TGTGCCAGCACTATGCCGCGGGGGGCAGCCTACAATGAGCAGTTCTTC.

This clonotype was seen ten or more times. V usage is TRBV7-2 and J usage is TRBJ2-3, with 9 bases aligning to TRBD2. The CDR3 loop spans 14 amino acids. Germline V gene data show CDR1 as SGHTA and CDR2 as FQGNSA. The ends lost 10 bases at V and 3 bases at J; junction bases unmatched: 8. The CDR3 region has the DNA TGTGCCACGCGCGGGGGGGCGATGACAGATACGCAGTATTTT. Protein product: CATRGGAMTDTQYF.

This clonotype has a handful of counts. The chain has TRBV5-1 and TRBJ2-3; TRBD2 agrees at 10 bases. The CDR3 totals 14 residues. Per the germline V gene, CDR1 is SGHRS and CDR2 is YFSETQ. Trimming at V came to 4 bases and at J to 7 bases, leaving 6 bases not matched to a gene. For the CDR3, the DNA is TGCGCCAGCAGCCCAGGACTAGCGGAACATACGCAGTATTTT. Protein sequence: CASSPGLAEHTQYF.

This clonotype was picked up a small number of times. This chain uses TRBV28 with TRBJ1-1; possibly TRBD1 for D (6 bases). Trimming took off 6 bases at V and 6 bases at J, with 14 bases between the two ends. The CDR3 has 13 amino acids. Germline loops: CDR1 MDHEN, CDR2 SYDVKM. This chain's CDR3 is CASRRGQVAEAFF. For the CDR3, the DNA is TGTGCCAGCAGGCGGGGACAAGTCGCTGAAGCTTTCTTT. The entire variable domain, with the rest obtained from reference TRBV28 and TRBJ1-1, is as follows: DVKVTQSSRYLVKRTGEKVFLECVQDMDHENMFWYRQDPGLGLRLIYFSYDVKMKEKGDIPEGYSVSREKKERFSLILESASTNQTSMYLCASRRGQVAEAFFGQGTRLTVV.

This clonotype was found many times. The chain has TRBV6-2 or TRBV6-3 and TRBJ2-3; D unclear. The CDR3 spans 15 residues. The V end was cut by 2 bases, the J end by 0 bases, with 9 bases between. Germline V lookup: CDR1 MNHEY, CDR2 SVGEGT. CDR3 region: CASSYVGISTDTQYF. In nucleotides, the CDR3 is TGTGCCAGCAGTTACGTGGGGATTAGCACAGATACGCAGTATTTT.

Ten or more counts support this clonotype. This sequence joins TRBV2 and TRBJ2-7, with a weak D call TRBD1 (7 bases). The V end was cut by 6 bases, the J end by 2 bases, with 11 bases between. The CDR3 is made up of 13 amino acids. The germline V gene encodes CDR1 SNHLY and CDR2 FYNNEI. The CDR3 loop reads CASREGAPYEQYF. CDR3 bases: TGTGCCAGCAGGGAGGGGGCCCCCTACGAGCAGTACTTC.

This clonotype was found a few times. The J gene is TRBJ2-5, the V gene TRBV12-3 or TRBV12-4; D is ambiguous. This CDR3 has 11 residues. The V end lost 3 bases, the J end lost 6 bases, and 5 bases lay between the germline ends. The chain's CDR3 is CASSFRKTQYF. The CDR3 DNA sequence: TGTGCCAGCAGTTTTCGTAAGACCCAGTACTTC.

This clonotype was counted at least ten times. The CDR3 protein is CASNEGRTEAFF. The CDR3 DNA sequence: TGTGCCAGCAATGAGGGTAGGACTGAAGCTTTCTTT. The J gene is TRBJ1-1, the V gene TRBV6-2 or TRBV6-3; D not resolved. With 7 bases removed from V and 5 bases from J, the gap between germline ends came to 11 bases. Germline CDR1 MNHEY, CDR2 SVGEGT. The length of the CDR3 is 12 residues.

This clonotype was counted at least ten times. The chain combines TRBV7-2 with TRBJ2-1, with 13 bases that match TRBD2. After removal of 5 bases from V and 7 bases from J, the junction contained 5 bases not matched to a gene. The CDR3 runs to 15 residues. Germline V gives CDR1 SGHTA, CDR2 FQGNSA. The CDR3 DNA reads TGTGCCAGCAGCCGTACTAGCGGGGGGGCTAATGAGCAGTTCTTC. Protein sequence: CASSRTSGGANEQFF.

The sample holds a few counts of this clonotype. The V gene is TRBV29-1, the J gene TRBJ1-1; D gene unclear. V lost 6 bases, J lost 3 bases, and 11 bases lay in between. The CDR3 is made up of 12 amino acids. Germline V gene lookup returns CDR1 SQVTM and CDR2 ANQGSEA. CDR3 DNA sequence: TGCAGCGTAATTCAGTCCGACACTGAAGCTTTCTTT. Amino acid sequence: CSVIQSDTEAFF.

This clonotype has just a few counts. The J gene is TRBJ2-2, the V gene TRBV7-9, with D unresolved. The CDR3 contains 11 residues. The ends were cut back, 7 bases at V and 10 bases at J, with 10 bases in the middle. Germline V CDR1 and CDR2: SEHNR, FQNEAQ (reference sequence). CDR3 amino acids: CASTTYEELFF. DNA of the CDR3: TGTGCCAGCACCACCTACGAGGAGCTGTTTTTT.

This clonotype was seen many times. V and J are TRBV10-3 and TRBJ2-3; D perhaps matches TRBD2 (5 bases). Between the trimmed V and J ends, which lost 1 base and 2 bases, there was a span of 10 bases. Germline-derived CDR1 and CDR2 are ENHRY and SYGVKD. The CDR3 runs to 15 residues. CDR3 protein: CAISEFSGNTDTQYF. CDR3 DNA sequence: TGTGCCATCAGTGAGTTTTCGGGGAACACAGATACGCAGTATTTT.

This clonotype was counted ten times or more. CDR3 nucleotide sequence: TGTGCCAGCAGCTTACCAGGGATAGACTATGGCTACACCTTC. Translation gives CASSLPGIDYGYTF. The rearrangement uses TRBV7-2 and TRBJ1-2; D perhaps matches TRBD1 (5 bases). This CDR3 comprises 14 residues. Per the germline V gene, CDR1 is SGHTA and CDR2 is FQGNSA. V lost 2 bases and J 3 bases, leaving 10 bases between the germline ends. The full variable domain, rest sourced from reference TRBV7-2 and TRBJ1-2, is GAGVSQSPSNKVTEKGKDVELRCDPISGHTALYWYRQSLGQGLEFLIYFQGNSAPDKSGLPSDRFSAERTGGSVSTLTIQRTQQEDSAVYLCASSLPGIDYGYTFGSGTRLTVV.

This clonotype was observed at least ten times. V is TRBV7-2 and J is TRBJ1-2; D is uncertain. Trimming stripped 4 bases from V and 4 bases from J, with 16 bases between. This CDR3 spans 15 amino acids. In germline, CDR1 is SGHTA, CDR2 FQGNSA. The CDR3 bases are TGTGCCAGCAGCTCGGGCAGCGCCCTACCCTATGGCTACACCTTC. Translated: CASSSGSALPYGYTF.